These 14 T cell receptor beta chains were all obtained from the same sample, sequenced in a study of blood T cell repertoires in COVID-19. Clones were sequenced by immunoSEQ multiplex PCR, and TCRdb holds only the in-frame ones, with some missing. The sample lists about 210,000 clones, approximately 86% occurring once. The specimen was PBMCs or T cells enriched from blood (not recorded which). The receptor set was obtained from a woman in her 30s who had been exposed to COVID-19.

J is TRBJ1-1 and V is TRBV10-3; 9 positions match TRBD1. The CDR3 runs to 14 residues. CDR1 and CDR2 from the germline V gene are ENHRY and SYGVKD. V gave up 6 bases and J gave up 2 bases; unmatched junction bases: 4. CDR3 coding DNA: TGTGCCATCAGCCAAACAGGGGGCAACACTGAAGCTTTCTTT. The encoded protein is CAISQTGGNTEAFF.

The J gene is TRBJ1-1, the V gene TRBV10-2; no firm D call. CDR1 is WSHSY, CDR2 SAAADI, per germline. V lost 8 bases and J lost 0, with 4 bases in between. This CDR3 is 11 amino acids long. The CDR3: CASGMNTEAFF. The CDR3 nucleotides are TGCGCCAGCGGCATGAACACTGAAGCTTTCTTT.

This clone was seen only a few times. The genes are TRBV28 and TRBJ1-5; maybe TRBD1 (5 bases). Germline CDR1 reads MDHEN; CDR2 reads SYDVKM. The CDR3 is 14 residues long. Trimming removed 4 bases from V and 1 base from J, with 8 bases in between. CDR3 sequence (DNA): TGTGCCAGCAGTTCCGGGGGAAGCAATCAGCCCCAGCATTTT. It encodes CASSSGGSNQPQHF.

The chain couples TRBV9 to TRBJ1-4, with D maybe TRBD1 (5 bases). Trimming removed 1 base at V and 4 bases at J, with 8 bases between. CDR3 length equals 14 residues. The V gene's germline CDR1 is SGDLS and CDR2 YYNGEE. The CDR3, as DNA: TGTGCCAGCAGCGTATCGCAGGGTAATGAAAAACTGTTTTTT. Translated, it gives CASSVSQGNEKLFF.

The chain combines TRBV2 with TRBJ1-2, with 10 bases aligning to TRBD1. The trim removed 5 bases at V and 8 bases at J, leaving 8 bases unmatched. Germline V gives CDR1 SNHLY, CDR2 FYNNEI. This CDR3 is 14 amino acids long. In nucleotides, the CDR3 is TGTGCCAGCAGTACCGGGACAGGGGAATGGGGCTACACCTTC. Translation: CASSTGTGEWGYTF.

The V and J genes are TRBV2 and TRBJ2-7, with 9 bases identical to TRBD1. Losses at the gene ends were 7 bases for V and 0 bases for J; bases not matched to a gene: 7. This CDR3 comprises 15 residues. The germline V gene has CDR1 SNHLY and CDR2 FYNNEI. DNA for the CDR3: TGTGCCAGCATACCCGGGACAGGGAGCTCCTACGAGCAGTACTTC. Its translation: CASIPGTGSSYEQYF.

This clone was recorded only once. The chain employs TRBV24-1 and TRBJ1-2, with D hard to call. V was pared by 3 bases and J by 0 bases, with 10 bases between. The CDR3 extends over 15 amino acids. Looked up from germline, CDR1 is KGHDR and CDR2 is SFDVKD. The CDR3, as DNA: TGTGCCACCAGTGATGGGCACTTATCTAACTATGGCTACACCTTC. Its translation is CATSDGHLSNYGYTF.

The CDR3 is CASSLAGGQDTQYF. The CDR3 nucleotides read TGTGCCAGCAGCTTAGCGGGGGGGCAGGATACGCAGTATTTT. The chain combines TRBV9 with TRBJ2-3; 11 bases match TRBD2. Looked up from germline, CDR1 is SGDLS and CDR2 is YYNGEE. This CDR3 region has 14 residues. Unmatched junction bases numbered 4, after V lost 4 bases and J lost 6 bases. The variable domain in full, completed from reference TRBV9 and TRBJ2-3, reads DSGVTQTPKHLITATGQRVTLRCSPRSGDLSVYWYQQSLDQGLQFLIQYYNGEERAKGNILERFSAQQFPDLHSELNLSSLELGDSALYFCASSLAGGQDTQYFGPGTRLTVL.

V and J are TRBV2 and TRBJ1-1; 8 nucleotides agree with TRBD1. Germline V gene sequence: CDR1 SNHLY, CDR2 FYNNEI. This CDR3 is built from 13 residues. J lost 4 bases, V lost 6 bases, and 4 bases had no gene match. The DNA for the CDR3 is TGTGCCAGCAGAAGAGACAGGGGCACTGAAGCTTTCTTT. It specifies CASRRDRGTEAFF.

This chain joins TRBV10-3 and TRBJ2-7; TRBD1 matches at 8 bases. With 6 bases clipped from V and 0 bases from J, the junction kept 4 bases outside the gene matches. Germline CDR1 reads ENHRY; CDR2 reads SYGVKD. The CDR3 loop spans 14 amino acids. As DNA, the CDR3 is TGTGCCATCAGCCGACAGGGGACCTCCTACGAGCAGTACTTC. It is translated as CAISRQGTSYEQYF.

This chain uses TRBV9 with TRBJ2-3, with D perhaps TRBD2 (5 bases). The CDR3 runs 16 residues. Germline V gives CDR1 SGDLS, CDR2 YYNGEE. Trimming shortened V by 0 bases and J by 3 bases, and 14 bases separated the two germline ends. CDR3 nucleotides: TGTGCCAGCAGCGTAGCTCTGGGCACGGGGACAGATACGCAGTATTTT. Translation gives CASSVALGTGTDTQYF.

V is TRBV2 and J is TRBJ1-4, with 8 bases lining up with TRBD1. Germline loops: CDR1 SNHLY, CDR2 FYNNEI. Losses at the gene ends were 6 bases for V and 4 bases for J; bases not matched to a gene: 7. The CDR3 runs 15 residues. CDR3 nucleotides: TGTGCCAGCAGCGCGTACAGGGGGGTTAATGAAAAACTGTTTTTT. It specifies CASSAYRGVNEKLFF.

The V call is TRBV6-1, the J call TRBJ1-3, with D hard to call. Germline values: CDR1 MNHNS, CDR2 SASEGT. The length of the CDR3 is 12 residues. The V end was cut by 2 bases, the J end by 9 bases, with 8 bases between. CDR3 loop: CASSEISGTIYF. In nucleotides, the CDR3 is TGTGCCAGCAGTGAAATCAGTGGCACCATATATTTT.

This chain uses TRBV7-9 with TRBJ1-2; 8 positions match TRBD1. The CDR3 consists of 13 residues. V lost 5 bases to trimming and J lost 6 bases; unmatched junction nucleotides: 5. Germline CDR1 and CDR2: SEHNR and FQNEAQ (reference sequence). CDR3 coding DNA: TGTGCCAGCAGCAAACAGGGGGGAGATGGCTACACCTTC. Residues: CASSKQGGDGYTF.